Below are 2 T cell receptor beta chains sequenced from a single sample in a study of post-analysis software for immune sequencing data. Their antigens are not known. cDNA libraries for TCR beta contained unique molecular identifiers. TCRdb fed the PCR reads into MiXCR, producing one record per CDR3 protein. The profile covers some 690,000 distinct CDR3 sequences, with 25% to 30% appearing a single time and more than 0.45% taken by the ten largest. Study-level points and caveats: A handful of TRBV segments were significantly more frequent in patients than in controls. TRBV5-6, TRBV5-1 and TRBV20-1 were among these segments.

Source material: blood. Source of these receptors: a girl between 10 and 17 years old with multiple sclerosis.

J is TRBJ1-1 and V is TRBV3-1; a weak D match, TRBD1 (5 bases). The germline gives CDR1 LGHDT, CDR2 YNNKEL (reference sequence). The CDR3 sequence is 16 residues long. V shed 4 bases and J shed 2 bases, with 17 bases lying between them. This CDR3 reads CASSRSDGAGNTEAFF. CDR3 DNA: TGTGCCAGCAGCCGGAGTGACGGGGCAGGCAACACTGAAGCTTTCTTT.

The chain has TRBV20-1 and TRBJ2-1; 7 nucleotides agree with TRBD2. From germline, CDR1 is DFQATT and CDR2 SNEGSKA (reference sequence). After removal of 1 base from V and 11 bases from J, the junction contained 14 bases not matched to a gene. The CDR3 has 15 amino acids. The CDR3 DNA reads TGCAGTGCTAGAGTAGTGGGGCGGGAGTCCCCCCAGCAGTTCTTC. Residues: CSARVVGRESPQQFF.